The clone carrying this TCR beta chain appeared once. CDR3 length: 13 amino acids. The germline V gene has CDR1 MNHEY and CDR2 SMNVEV (reference sequence). V gave up 2 bases and J gave up 5 bases; unmatched junction bases: 1. These data are taken from a study of blood T cell repertoires in COVID-19. Turning to the study itself: T cells, B-cell-depleted T cells, or PBMCs supplied cDNA or gDNA.

Per the original data handling: How many nucleated cells were present was estimated from reference gene primer amplification. Sequenced by immunoSEQ multiplex PCR; TCRdb stores in-frame clones only, minus some. The DNA was the basis for D and trimming; V, J and clone size are from that table. Of 150,000 to 200,000 clones listed, less than 85% were seen once; the top ten hold 13%. V usage is TRBV27 and J usage is TRBJ2-7, with 9 positions matching TRBD2. The sequenced material came from peripheral blood. The sequence derives from a man aged 50 or older who had recovered from COVID-19. The CDR3 nucleotides are TGTGCCAGCAGTTTAGCGGGGGGGGACGAGCAGTACTTC. Translation: CASSLAGGDEQYF.